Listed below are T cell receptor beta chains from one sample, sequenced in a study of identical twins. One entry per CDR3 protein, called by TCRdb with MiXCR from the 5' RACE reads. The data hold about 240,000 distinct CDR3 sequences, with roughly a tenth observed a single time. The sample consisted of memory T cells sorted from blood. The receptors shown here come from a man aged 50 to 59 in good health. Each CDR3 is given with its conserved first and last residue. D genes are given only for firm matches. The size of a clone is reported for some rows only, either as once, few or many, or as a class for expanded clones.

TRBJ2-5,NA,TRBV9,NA,CASSPPGVGLLETQYF
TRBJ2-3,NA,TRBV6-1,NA,CASSRGSFAGITDTQYF
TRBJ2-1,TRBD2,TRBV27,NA,CASSLYSGRNNEQFF
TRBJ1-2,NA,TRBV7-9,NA,CASSLDWEGYTF
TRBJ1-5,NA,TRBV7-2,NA,CASSPRGGGHNQPQHF
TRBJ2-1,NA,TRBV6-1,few,CASRRGTLTTNNEQFF
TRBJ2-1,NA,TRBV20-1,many,CSARSVGQLYNEQFF
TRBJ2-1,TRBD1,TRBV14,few,CASSPLSGTGGGEQFF
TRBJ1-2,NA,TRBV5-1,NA,CASSLGPVKGNYGYTF
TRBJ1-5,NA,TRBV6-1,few,CASSDRPGGDQPQHF